The rows below give T cell receptor beta chains drawn from one sample of a study of cytomegalovirus exposure and HLA in healthy donors. Sequenced by immunoSEQ multiplex PCR; TCRdb stores in-frame clones only, minus some. The profile shows fewer than 250,000 clones, less than 85% of them singletons. The material sequenced was PBMCs. The receptor source for this set is a man aged 25-45 years in good health and CMV-seropositive. CDR3s include the opening cysteine and the closing phenylalanine or tryptophan. Fields, in order: D gene, clone size, V gene, J gene, CDR3 DNA, CDR3 protein. D genes are given only for firm matches. Expanded clones are given a class, and other clones once, few, many or no size at all.

D: .
size: .
V: TRBV7-3
J: TRBJ2-3
DNA: TGTGCCAGCAGCCCTAACTACCTTAGCACAGATACGCAGTATTTT
CDR3: CASSPNYLSTDTQYF

D: .
size: .
V: TRBV7-2
J: TRBJ1-1
DNA: TGTGCCAGCAGCCAACCAAGGGGATCCTTTAACACTGAAGCTTTCTTT
CDR3: CASSQPRGSFNTEAFF

D: .
size: .
V: TRBV18
J: TRBJ2-2
DNA: TGTGCCAGCTCCCCCGTGCGGACGAACACCGGGGAGCTGTTTTTT
CDR3: CASSPVRTNTGELFF

D: .
size: few
V: TRBV21-1
J: TRBJ2-2
DNA: TGTGCCAGCAGCAAATTGTTCGGGGACACCGGGGAGCTGTTTTTT
CDR3: CASSKLFGDTGELFF

D: .
size: .
V: TRBV29-1
J: TRBJ2-5
DNA: TGCAGCGCTGTGGGAGCAGTCCAAGAGACCCAGTACTTC
CDR3: CSAVGAVQETQYF

D: .
size: once
V: TRBV7-2
J: TRBJ1-3
DNA: TGTGCCAGCAGCTTATCACAGGGAGGAAACACCATATATTTT
CDR3: CASSLSQGGNTIYF

D: .
size: .
V: TRBV25-1
J: TRBJ1-4
DNA: TGTGCCAGCAGTGAGGGTTGGCGGGATGAAAAACTGTTTTTT
CDR3: CASSEGWRDEKLFF

D: .
size: .
V: TRBV29-1
J: TRBJ1-1
DNA: TGCAGCGTCGCCCGAGGGGGGGCCGAGAACACTGAAGCTTTCTTT
CDR3: CSVARGGAENTEAFF

D: TRBD1
size: .
V: TRBV5-8
J: TRBJ1-3
DNA: TGTGCCAGCAGATTGAGGACAGGGGGCTTTAGAAACACCATATATTTT
CDR3: CASRLRTGGFRNTIYF

D: TRBD1
size: few
V: TRBV6-1
J: TRBJ1-2
DNA: TGTGCCAGCAGCGAGTACTGGGACAGAGCTTATGGCTACACCTTC
CDR3: CASSEYWDRAYGYTF

D: .
size: few
V: TRBV7-2
J: TRBJ2-6
DNA: TGTGCCAGCAGCTTATTAGGGGGTGCCAGGCTCGGTGGGGCCAACGTCCTGACTTTC
CDR3: CASSLLGGARLGGANVLTF

D: .
size: .
V: TRBV27
J: TRBJ2-1
DNA: TGTGCCAGCAGTTTATGGGCCAAACCGAACAATGAGCAGTTCTTC
CDR3: CASSLWAKPNNEQFF

D: .
size: .
V: TRBV7-2
J: TRBJ2-1
DNA: TGTGCCAGCAGCTTGCCCGCGTGGTATGAGCAGTTCTTC
CDR3: CASSLPAWYEQFF

D: .
size: .
V: TRBV6-5
J: TRBJ2-7
DNA: TGTGCCAGCAGTTACTCGAGAGGGAGATCCTCCTACGAGCAGTACTTC
CDR3: CASSYSRGRSSYEQYF

D: TRBD1
size: once
V: TRBV19
J: TRBJ1-2
DNA: TGTGCCAGTAGTTTGACAGGGAACTATGGCTACACCTTC
CDR3: CASSLTGNYGYTF

D: TRBD1
size: .
V: TRBV18
J: TRBJ1-1
DNA: TGTGCCAGCTCACCGATACAGGGGGGGGGATTCGACACTGAAGCTTTCTTT
CDR3: CASSPIQGGGFDTEAFF

D: TRBD1
size: .
V: TRBV4-1
J: TRBJ2-5
DNA: TGCGCCAGCAGCCAAGGAGACAGGGTCGAGACCCAGTACTTC
CDR3: CASSQGDRVETQYF

D: .
size: .
V: TRBV30
J: TRBJ2-3
DNA: TGTGCCTGGAAGGGGGGCACAGATACGCAGTATTTT
CDR3: CAWKGGTDTQYF

D: .
size: .
V: TRBV7-7
J: TRBJ2-1
DNA: TGTGCTAGCAGCCCTTCGGGGGTGGATGAGCAGTTCTTC
CDR3: CASSPSGVDEQFF

D: .
size: .
V: TRBV7-6
J: TRBJ2-7
DNA: TGTGCCAGCAGCCGCGGGGGCATTCCGGACGAGCAGTACTTC
CDR3: CASSRGGIPDEQYF

D: .
size: .
V: TRBV7-9
J: TRBJ2-5
DNA: TGTTCCAGCAGCCCTGGGACTTTAAAAGAGACCCAGTACTTC
CDR3: CSSSPGTLKETQYF

D: .
size: .
V: TRBV5-8
J: TRBJ2-6
DNA: TGTGCCAGCATCAACCCCCGGGATGGTGGGGCCAACGTCCTGACTTTC
CDR3: CASINPRDGGANVLTF

D: .
size: .
V: TRBV9
J: TRBJ1-4
DNA: TGTGCCAGCAGCGTAAGTCTGGCAGCTAATGAAAAACTGTTTTTT
CDR3: CASSVSLAANEKLFF

D: TRBD1
size: .
V: TRBV7-6
J: TRBJ2-7
DNA: TGTGCCAGCAGCTTAGGAGACAGGGCTTCCTACGAGCAGTACTTC
CDR3: CASSLGDRASYEQYF

D: .
size: .
V: TRBV4-3
J: TRBJ1-1
DNA: TGCGCCAGCAGCCAAGATCCGGCCGGCGGGGCGAACACTGAAGCTTTCTTT
CDR3: CASSQDPAGGANTEAFF

D: TRBD2
size: .
V: TRBV4-1
J: TRBJ2-4
DNA: TGCGCCAGCAGCCAAGATCGGGGGGGGGCAGCCAAAAACATTCAGTACTTC
CDR3: CASSQDRGGAAKNIQYF

D: .
size: .
V: TRBV7-9
J: TRBJ2-3
DNA: TGTGCCAGCAGCCCGCAATTGGGGGCGGATACGCAGTATTTT
CDR3: CASSPQLGADTQYF

D: .
size: .
V: TRBV4-2
J: TRBJ1-2
DNA: TGTGCCAGCAGCCAAGACTCCTTTAACTATGGCTACACCTTC
CDR3: CASSQDSFNYGYTF

D: TRBD1
size: once
V: TRBV2
J: TRBJ2-3
DNA: TGTGCCAGCACCGCCCAGGGGGCGCAGGCAGATACGCAGTATTTT
CDR3: CASTAQGAQADTQYF

D: TRBD1
size: few
V: TRBV30
J: TRBJ1-2
DNA: TGTGCCTGGAGTGTGGGGGGACAGGGGATTTCCTACGGCTACACCTTC
CDR3: CAWSVGGQGISYGYTF

D: .
size: .
V: TRBV7-2
J: TRBJ2-3
DNA: TGTGCCAGCAGCTTACTTGTGTCAGGGAGCACAGATACGCAGTATTTT
CDR3: CASSLLVSGSTDTQYF

D: .
size: .
V: TRBV9
J: TRBJ2-3
DNA: TGTGCCAGCAGCGTAGGAGGACATTTCGGGGGAGGCACAGATACGCAGTATTTT
CDR3: CASSVGGHFGGGTDTQYF

D: .
size: .
V: TRBV29-1
J: TRBJ2-7
DNA: TGCAGCGTGACTACCTACTACGAGCAGTACTTC
CDR3: CSVTTYYEQYF

D: .
size: .
V: TRBV7-2
J: TRBJ1-5
DNA: TGTGCCAGCACCCCAGGCCCCACTGGGCTCAGTCAGCCCCAGCATTTT
CDR3: CASTPGPTGLSQPQHF